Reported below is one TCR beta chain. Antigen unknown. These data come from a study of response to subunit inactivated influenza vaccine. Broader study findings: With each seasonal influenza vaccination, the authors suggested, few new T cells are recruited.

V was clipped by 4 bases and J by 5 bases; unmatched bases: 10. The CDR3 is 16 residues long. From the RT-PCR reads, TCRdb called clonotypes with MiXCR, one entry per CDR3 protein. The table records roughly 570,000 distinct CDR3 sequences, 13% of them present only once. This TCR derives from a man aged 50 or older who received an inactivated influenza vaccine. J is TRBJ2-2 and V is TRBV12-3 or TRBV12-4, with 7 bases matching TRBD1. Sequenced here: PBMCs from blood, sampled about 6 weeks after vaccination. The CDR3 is CASSYLNRGRTGELFF. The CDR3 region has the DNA TGTGCCAGCAGTTACCTTAACAGGGGTCGGACCGGGGAGCTGTTTTTT.